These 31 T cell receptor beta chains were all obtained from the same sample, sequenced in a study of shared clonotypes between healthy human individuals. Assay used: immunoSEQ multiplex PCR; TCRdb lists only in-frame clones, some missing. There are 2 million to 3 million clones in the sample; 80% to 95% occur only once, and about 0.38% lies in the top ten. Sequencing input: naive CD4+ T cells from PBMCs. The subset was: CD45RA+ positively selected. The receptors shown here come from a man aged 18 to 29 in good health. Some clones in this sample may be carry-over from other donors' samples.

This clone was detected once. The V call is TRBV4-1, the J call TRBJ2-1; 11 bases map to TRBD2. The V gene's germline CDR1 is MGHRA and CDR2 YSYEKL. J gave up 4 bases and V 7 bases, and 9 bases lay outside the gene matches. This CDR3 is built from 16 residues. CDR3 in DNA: TGCGCCAGCACCCCCCGGACTAGCGGGCTTTACAATGAGCAGTTCTTC. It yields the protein CASTPRTSGLYNEQFF.

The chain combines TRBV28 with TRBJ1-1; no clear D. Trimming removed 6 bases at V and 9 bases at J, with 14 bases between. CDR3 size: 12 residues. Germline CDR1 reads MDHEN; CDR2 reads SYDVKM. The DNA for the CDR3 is TGTGCCAGCAGGGATTATGGGTCACAAGCTTTCTTT. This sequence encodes CASRDYGSQAFF.

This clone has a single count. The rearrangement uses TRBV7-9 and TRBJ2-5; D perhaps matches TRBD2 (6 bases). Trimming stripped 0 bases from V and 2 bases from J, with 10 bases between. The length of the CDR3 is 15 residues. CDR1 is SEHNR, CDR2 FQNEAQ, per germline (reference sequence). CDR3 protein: CASSLAGSGQETQYF. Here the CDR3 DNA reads TGTGCCAGCAGCTTAGCCGGTAGCGGTCAAGAGACCCAGTACTTC.

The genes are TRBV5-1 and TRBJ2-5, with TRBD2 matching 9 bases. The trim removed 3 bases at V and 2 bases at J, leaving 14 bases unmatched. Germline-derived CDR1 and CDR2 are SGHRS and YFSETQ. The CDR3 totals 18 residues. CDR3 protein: CASSSPRSAGGVQETQYF. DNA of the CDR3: TGCGCCAGCAGCTCACCTCGGTCGGCGGGAGGGGTTCAAGAGACCCAGTACTTC.

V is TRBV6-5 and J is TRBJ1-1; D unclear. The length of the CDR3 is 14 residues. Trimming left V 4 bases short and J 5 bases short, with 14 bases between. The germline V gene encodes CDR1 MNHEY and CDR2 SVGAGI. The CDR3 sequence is CASSSSKGRTEAFF. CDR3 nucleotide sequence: TGTGCCAGCAGTTCGAGTAAGGGTAGGACTGAAGCTTTCTTT.

The CDR3 loop is CASSLYLLSGSSYNEQFF. The CDR3 DNA follows: TGTGCCAGCTCACTCTATTTACTAAGCGGTAGCTCCTACAATGAGCAGTTCTTC. The chain recombines TRBV18 with TRBJ2-1; a weak D match, TRBD2 (5 bases). V lost 4 bases and J lost 0, with 19 bases in between. This CDR3 comprises 18 residues. The germline CDR1 and CDR2 sequences are KGHSH and LQKENI. The full variable domain, in which reference TRBV18 and TRBJ2-1 provide the parts outside the CDR3, is NAGVMQNPRHLVRRRGQEARLRCSPMKGHSHVYWYRQLPEEGLKFMVYLQKENIIDESGMPKERFSAEFPKEGPSILRIQQVVRGDSAAYFCASSLYLLSGSSYNEQFFGPGTRLTVL.

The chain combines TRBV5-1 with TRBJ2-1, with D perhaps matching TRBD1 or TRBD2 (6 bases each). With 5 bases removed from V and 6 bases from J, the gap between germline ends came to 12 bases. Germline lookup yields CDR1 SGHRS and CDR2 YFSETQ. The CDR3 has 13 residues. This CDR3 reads CASSSGGSNEQFF. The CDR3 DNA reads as TGCGCCAGCAGTTCCGGGGGCTCCAATGAGCAGTTCTTC.

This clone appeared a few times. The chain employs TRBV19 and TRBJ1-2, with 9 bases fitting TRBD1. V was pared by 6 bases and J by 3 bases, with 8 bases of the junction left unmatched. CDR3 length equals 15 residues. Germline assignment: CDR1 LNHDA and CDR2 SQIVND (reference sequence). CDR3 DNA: TGTGCCAGTAGGCTCCGGGACAGGGCTGACTATGGCTACACCTTC. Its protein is CASRLRDRADYGYTF.

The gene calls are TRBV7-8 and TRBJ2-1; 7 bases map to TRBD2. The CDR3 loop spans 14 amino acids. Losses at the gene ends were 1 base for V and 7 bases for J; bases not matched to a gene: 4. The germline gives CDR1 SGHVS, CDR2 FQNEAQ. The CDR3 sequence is CASSLGRGGNEQFF. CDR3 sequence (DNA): TGTGCCAGCAGCTTAGGAAGGGGAGGGAATGAGCAGTTCTTC.

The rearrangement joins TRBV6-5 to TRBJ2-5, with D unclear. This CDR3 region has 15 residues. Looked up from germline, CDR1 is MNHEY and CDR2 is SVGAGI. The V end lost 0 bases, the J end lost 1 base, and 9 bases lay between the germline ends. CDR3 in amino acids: CASSYSARFQETQYF. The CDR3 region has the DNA TGTGCCAGCAGTTACTCGGCAAGATTCCAAGAGACCCAGTACTTC.

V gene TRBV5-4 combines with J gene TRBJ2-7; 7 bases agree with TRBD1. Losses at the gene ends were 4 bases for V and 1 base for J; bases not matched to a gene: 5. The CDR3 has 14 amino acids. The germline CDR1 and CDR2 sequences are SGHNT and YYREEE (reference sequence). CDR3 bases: TGTGCCAGCAGCACCCTGACAGGGTCCTACGAGCAGTACTTC. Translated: CASSTLTGSYEQYF.

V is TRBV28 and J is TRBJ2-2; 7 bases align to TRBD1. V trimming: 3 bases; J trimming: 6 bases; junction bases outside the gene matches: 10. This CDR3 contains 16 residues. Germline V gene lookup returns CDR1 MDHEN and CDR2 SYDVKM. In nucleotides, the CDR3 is TGTGCCAGCAGTTTGGGTCAGGACAGGTTTTCCGGGGAGCTGTTTTTT. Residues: CASSLGQDRFSGELFF. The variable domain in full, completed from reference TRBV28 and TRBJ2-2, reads DVKVTQSSRYLVKRTGEKVFLECVQDMDHENMFWYRQDPGLGLRLIYFSYDVKMKEKGDIPEGYSVSREKKERFSLILESASTNQTSMYLCASSLGQDRFSGELFFGEGSRLTVL.

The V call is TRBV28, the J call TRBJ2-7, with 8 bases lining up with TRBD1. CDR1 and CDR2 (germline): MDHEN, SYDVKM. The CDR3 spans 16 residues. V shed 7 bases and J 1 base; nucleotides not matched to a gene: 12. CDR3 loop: CASTSHGTGDSYEQYF. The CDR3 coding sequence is TGTGCCAGCACTTCCCATGGGACAGGAGATTCCTACGAGCAGTACTTC. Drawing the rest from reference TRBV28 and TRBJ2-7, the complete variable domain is DVKVTQSSRYLVKRTGEKVFLECVQDMDHENMFWYRQDPGLGLRLIYFSYDVKMKEKGDIPEGYSVSREKKERFSLILESASTNQTSMYLCASTSHGTGDSYEQYFGPGTRLTVT.

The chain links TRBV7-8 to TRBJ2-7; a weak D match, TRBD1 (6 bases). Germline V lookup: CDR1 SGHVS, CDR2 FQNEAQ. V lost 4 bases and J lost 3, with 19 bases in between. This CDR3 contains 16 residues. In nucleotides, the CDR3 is TGTGCCAGCAGCTCAATACTACAGGGTTGGAGCTACGAGCAGTACTTC. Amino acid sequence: CASSSILQGWSYEQYF.

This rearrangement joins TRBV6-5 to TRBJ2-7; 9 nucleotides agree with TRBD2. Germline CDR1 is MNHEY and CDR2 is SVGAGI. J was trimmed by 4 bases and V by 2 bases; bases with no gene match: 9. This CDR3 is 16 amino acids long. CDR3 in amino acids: CASSYGSSGSGYEQYF. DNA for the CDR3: TGTGCCAGCAGTTACGGAAGTAGCGGGAGTGGGTACGAGCAGTACTTC.

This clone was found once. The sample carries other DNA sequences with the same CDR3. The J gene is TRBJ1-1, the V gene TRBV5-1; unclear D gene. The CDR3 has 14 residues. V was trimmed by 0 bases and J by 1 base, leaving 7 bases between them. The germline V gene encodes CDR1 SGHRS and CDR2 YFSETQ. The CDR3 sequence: CASSLEAANTEAFF. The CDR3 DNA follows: TGCGCCAGCAGCTTGGAGGCAGCGAACACTGAAGCTTTCTTT.

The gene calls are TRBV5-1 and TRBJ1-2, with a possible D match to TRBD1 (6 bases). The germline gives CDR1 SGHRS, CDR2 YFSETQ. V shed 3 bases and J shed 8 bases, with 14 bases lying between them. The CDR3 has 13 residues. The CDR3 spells CASSSGGPGGYTF. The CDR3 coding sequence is TGCGCCAGCAGCTCCGGGGGCCCGGGGGGCTACACCTTC. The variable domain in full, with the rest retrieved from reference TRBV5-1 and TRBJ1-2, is KAGVTQTPRYLIKTRGQQVTLSCSPISGHRSVSWYQQTPGQGLQFLFEYFSETQRNKGNFPGRFSGRQFSNSRSEMNVSTLELGDSALYLCASSSGGPGGYTFGSGTRLTVV.

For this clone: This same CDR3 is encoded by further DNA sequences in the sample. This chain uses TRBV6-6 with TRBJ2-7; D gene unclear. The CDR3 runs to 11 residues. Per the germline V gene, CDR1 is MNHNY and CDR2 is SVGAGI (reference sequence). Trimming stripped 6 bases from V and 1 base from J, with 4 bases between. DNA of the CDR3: TGTGCCAGCAGCGATTCCTACGAGCAGTACTTC. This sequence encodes CASSDSYEQYF.

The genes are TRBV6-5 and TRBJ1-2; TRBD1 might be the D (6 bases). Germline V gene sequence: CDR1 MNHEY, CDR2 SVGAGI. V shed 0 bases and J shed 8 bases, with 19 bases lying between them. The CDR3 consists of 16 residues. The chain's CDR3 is CASSYSKQGTREGYTF. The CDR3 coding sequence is TGTGCCAGCAGTTACTCGAAACAGGGAACAAGAGAAGGCTACACCTTC.

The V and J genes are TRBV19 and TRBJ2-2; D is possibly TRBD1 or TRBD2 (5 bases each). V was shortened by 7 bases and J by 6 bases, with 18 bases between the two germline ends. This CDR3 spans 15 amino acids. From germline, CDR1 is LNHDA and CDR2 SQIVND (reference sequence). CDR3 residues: CASTTGGGRAGELFF. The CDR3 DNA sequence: TGTGCCAGTACCACAGGAGGAGGTAGGGCCGGGGAGCTGTTTTTT.

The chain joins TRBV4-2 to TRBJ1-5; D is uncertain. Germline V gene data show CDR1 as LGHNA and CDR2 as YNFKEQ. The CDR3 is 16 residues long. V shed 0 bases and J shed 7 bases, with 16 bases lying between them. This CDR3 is CASSQEASEGWQPQHF. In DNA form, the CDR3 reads TGTGCCAGCAGCCAAGAGGCGTCCGAGGGTTGGCAGCCCCAGCATTTT.

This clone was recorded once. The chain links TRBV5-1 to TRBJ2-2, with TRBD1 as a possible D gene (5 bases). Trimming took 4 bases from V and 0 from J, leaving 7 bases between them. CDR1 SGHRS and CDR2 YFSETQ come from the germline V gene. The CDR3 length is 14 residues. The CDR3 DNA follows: TGCGCCAGCAGCGGGGCGCCGAACACCGGGGAGCTGTTTTTT. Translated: CASSGAPNTGELFF.

The CDR3: CASSFYRERADTQYF. The CDR3 DNA follows: TGTGCCAGCAGCTTCTACAGGGAAAGGGCGGATACGCAGTATTTT. The chain recombines TRBV7-6 with TRBJ2-3; perhaps TRBD1 as D (6 bases). Germline-derived CDR1 and CDR2 are SGHVS and FNYEAQ. The length of the CDR3 is 15 residues. V lost 3 bases and J 6 bases, leaving 16 bases between the germline ends.

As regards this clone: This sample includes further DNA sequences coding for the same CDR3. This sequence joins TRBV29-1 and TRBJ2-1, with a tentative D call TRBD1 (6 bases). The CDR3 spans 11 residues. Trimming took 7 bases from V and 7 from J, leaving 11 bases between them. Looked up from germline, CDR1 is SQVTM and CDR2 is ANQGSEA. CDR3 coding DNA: TGCAGCGCCCTAACAGGGAATGAGCAGTTCTTC. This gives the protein CSALTGNEQFF.

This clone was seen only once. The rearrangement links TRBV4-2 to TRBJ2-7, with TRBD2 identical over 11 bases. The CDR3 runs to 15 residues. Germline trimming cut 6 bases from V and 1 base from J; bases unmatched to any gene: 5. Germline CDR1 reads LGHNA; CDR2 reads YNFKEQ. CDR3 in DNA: TGTGCCAGCAGTTGGGGACTAGCGGATTCCTACGAGCAGTACTTC. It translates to CASSWGLADSYEQYF.

CDR3 coding DNA: TGTGCCAGCAGTTTTCCCTCCTCACCCCAGCAGGGGGGCACCTTC. Its translation: CASSFPSSPQQGGTF. The chain is built from TRBV28 and TRBJ1-2; TRBD1 aligns across 7 bases. Germline V gene sequence: CDR1 MDHEN, CDR2 SYDVKM. V was clipped by 3 bases and J by 13 bases; unmatched bases: 17. CDR3 size: 15 residues.

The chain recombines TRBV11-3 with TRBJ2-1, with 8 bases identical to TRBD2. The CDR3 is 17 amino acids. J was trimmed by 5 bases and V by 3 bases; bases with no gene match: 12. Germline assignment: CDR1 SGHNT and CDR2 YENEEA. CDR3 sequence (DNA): TGTGCCAGCAGCTTGTATAGCGGGACGGCTCGTGACAATGAGCAGTTCTTC. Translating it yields CASSLYSGTARDNEQFF.

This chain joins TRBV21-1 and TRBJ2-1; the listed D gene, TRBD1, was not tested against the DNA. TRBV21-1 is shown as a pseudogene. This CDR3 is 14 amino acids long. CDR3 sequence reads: CANLRDRDYNEQFF. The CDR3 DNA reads TGTGCCAACCTCCGGGACAGAGACTACAATGAGCAGTTCTTC.

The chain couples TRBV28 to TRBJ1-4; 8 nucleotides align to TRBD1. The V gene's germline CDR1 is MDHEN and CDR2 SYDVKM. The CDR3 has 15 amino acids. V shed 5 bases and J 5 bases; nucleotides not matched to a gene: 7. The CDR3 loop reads CASSIMTGVNEKLFF. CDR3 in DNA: TGTGCCAGCAGTATCATGACAGGGGTCAATGAAAAACTGTTTTTT.

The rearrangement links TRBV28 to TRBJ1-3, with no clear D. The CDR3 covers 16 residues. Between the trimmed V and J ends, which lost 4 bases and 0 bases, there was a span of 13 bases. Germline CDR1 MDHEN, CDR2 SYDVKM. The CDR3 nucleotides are TGTGCCAGCAGTTCCCCAGGCGCGAGCTCTGGAAACACCATATATTTT. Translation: CASSSPGASSGNTIYF. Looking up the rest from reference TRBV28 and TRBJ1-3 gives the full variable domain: DVKVTQSSRYLVKRTGEKVFLECVQDMDHENMFWYRQDPGLGLRLIYFSYDVKMKEKGDIPEGYSVSREKKERFSLILESASTNQTSMYLCASSSPGASSGNTIYFGEGSWLTVV.

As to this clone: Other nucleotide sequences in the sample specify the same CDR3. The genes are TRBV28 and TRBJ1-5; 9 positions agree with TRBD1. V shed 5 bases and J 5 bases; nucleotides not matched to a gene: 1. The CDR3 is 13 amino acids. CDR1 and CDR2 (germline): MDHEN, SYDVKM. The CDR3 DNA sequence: TGTGCCAGCAGTACAGGGGGCGATCAGCCCCAGCATTTT. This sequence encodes CASSTGGDQPQHF. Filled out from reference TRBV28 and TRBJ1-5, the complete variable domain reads DVKVTQSSRYLVKRTGEKVFLECVQDMDHENMFWYRQDPGLGLRLIYFSYDVKMKEKGDIPEGYSVSREKKERFSLILESASTNQTSMYLCASSTGGDQPQHFGDGTRLSIL.